Listed here are 23 T cell receptor beta chains from one sample, sequenced in a study of cytomegalovirus exposure and HLA in healthy donors. The PCR had 60 Vbeta and 13 Jbeta primers. Only in-frame clones appear in the TCRdb table, and some are missing; sequencing was by immunoSEQ multiplex PCR. The repertoire consists of about 120,000 clones, with 9% to 10% occurring once and the leading ten covering roughly 3.1%. Sequenced sample: PBMCs. These receptors were obtained from a man aged 25 to 40 in good health and CMV-seronegative.

This clone was recorded a few times. The rearrangement joins TRBV14 to TRBJ1-1, with D unresolved. The CDR3 runs to 17 residues. The germline V gene encodes CDR1 SGHDN and CDR2 FVKESK. Trimming took off 1 base at V and 0 bases at J, with 15 bases between the two ends. CDR3: CASSQVVGGWVNTEAFF. The CDR3 DNA reads TGTGCCAGCAGCCAAGTGGTCGGCGGTTGGGTGAACACTGAAGCTTTCTTT.

The J gene is TRBJ2-7, the V gene TRBV6-1; D is unclear. The germline V and J ends were trimmed by 1 base and 6 bases, with 10 bases remaining between them. This CDR3 comprises 13 residues. Germline loops: CDR1 MNHNS, CDR2 SASEGT. DNA for the CDR3: TGTGCCAGCAGTGAAGTTGGGCCCGTCGAGCAGTACTTC. It codes for CASSEVGPVEQYF.

This clone turned up a few times. The chain couples TRBV5-1 to TRBJ2-6; D gene ambiguous. The CDR3 is 15 residues long. Trimming pared 3 bases from V and 0 bases from J, leaving 7 bases between. Per the germline V gene, CDR1 is SGHRS and CDR2 is YFSETQ. This chain's CDR3 is CASSSSVSGANVLTF. The CDR3 nucleotides read TGCGCCAGCAGCTCCAGCGTCTCTGGGGCCAACGTCCTGACTTTC.

The J gene is TRBJ1-2, the V gene TRBV7-9, with D uncertain. The V gene's germline CDR1 is SEHNR and CDR2 FQNEAQ (reference sequence). The V end lost 8 bases, the J end lost 8 bases, and 3 bases lay between the germline ends. This CDR3 is 8 amino acids long. The CDR3 protein is CASSGYTF. The CDR3 coding sequence is TGTGCCAGCTCGGGCTACACCTTC.

This clone turned up a few times. V and J are TRBV16 and TRBJ1-5; 7 bases fit TRBD1. CDR1 and CDR2 from the germline V gene are KGHSY and FQNENV. With 4 bases clipped from V and 5 bases from J, the junction kept 8 bases outside the gene matches. The CDR3 runs 15 residues. The CDR3 loop reads CASSPNRGRHQPQHF. CDR3 in DNA: TGTGCCAGCAGCCCCAACAGGGGACGGCATCAGCCCCAGCATTTT.

The chain combines TRBV11-2 with TRBJ2-7; 8 positions agree with TRBD1. CDR3 length: 14 amino acids. After removal of 5 bases from V and 2 bases from J, the junction contained 5 bases not matched to a gene. The V gene's germline CDR1 is SGHAT and CDR2 FQNNGV. This chain's CDR3 is CASSPDRDPYEQYF. CDR3 in DNA: TGTGCCAGCAGCCCGGACAGGGACCCCTACGAGCAGTACTTC.

This clone was seen a handful of times. The chain couples TRBV6-5 to TRBJ2-3, with TRBD2 matching over 8 bases. The trim removed 8 bases at V and 6 bases at J, leaving 10 bases unmatched. The CDR3 covers 14 residues. CDR1 is MNHEY and CDR2 is SVGAGI in the germline V gene. This CDR3 is CASRSGTRSDTQYF. The CDR3 DNA is TGTGCCAGCCGATCCGGGACTAGGTCGGATACGCAGTATTTT.

This chain joins TRBV2 and TRBJ2-2; TRBD2 agrees at 10 bases. The CDR3 runs 15 residues. J gave up 4 bases and V 3 bases, and 2 bases lay outside the gene matches. Germline V gene lookup returns CDR1 SNHLY and CDR2 FYNNEI. The CDR3 here is CASSEASGGTGELFF. Here the CDR3 DNA reads TGTGCCAGCAGTGAGGCTAGCGGGGGCACCGGGGAGCTGTTTTTT.

The chain employs TRBV5-1 and TRBJ2-3; TRBD2 matches at 10 bases. Per the germline V gene, CDR1 is SGHRS and CDR2 is YFSETQ. V shed 0 bases and J 2 bases; nucleotides not matched to a gene: 6. The CDR3 runs to 17 residues. DNA of the CDR3: TGCGCCAGCAGCTTGGGTATAGCGGGGGGAACCACAGATACGCAGTATTTT. Translated, it gives CASSLGIAGGTTDTQYF. Based on the CDR3 plus reference TRBV5-1 and TRBJ2-3, the full variable domain is KAGVTQTPRYLIKTRGQQVTLSCSPISGHRSVSWYQQTPGQGLQFLFEYFSETQRNKGNFPGRFSGRQFSNSRSEMNVSTLELGDSALYLCASSLGIAGGTTDTQYFGPGTRLTVL.

Only one count was recorded for this clone. V gene TRBV18 combines with J gene TRBJ2-3; D uncertain. CDR3 length equals 16 residues. Germline V gene lookup returns CDR1 KGHSH and CDR2 LQKENI. V was clipped by 6 bases and J by 1 base, with 17 bases between them. CDR3 residues: CASSPAWQVGTDTQYF. Written as DNA, the CDR3 is TGTGCCAGCTCCCCGGCCTGGCAGGTCGGCACAGATACGCAGTATTTT.

The gene calls are TRBV7-9 and TRBJ1-1; D call uncertain. This CDR3 is 16 amino acids long. V lost 4 bases to trimming and J lost 2 bases, with 17 bases between them. CDR1 SEHNR and CDR2 FQNEAQ come from the germline V gene (reference sequence). The CDR3 nucleotides are TGTGCCAGCAGCTCCCCCGGCGGTCTTTTAAACACTGAAGCTTTCTTT. Translating it yields CASSSPGGLLNTEAFF.

The V call is TRBV27, the J call TRBJ1-2; D ambiguous. The CDR3 has 13 amino acids. The V end was cut by 5 bases, the J end by 3 bases, with 10 bases between. The germline CDR1 and CDR2 sequences are MNHEY and SMNVEV (reference sequence). The CDR3 nucleotides are TGTGCCAGCAGTCCCAGCGGGGACTATGGCTACACCTTC. Protein: CASSPSGDYGYTF.

This chain uses TRBV18 with TRBJ2-4, with D possibly matching TRBD2 (5 bases). CDR3 length equals 13 residues. With 2 bases removed from V and 9 bases from J, the gap between germline ends came to 11 bases. Germline V CDR1 and CDR2: KGHSH, LQKENI. CDR3 protein: CASSPRGEGIQYF. The CDR3, as DNA: TGTGCCAGCTCACCAAGAGGTGAGGGCATTCAGTACTTC.

About this clone itself: The germline gene is not matched at one end of the junction; a read error may be the cause. The chain joins TRBV7-7 to TRBJ2-2; unclear D gene. CDR3 length: 15 amino acids. Germline CDR1 is SSHAT and CDR2 is FNYEAQ (reference sequence). The CDR3 reads CASSASSANTGELFF. The CDR3 DNA is TGTGCTAGCAGCGCCAGCAGCGCGAACACCGGGGAGCTGTTTTTT.

The chain links TRBV11-3 to TRBJ2-3; tentative D call: TRBD2 (5 bases). The CDR3 is made up of 15 amino acids. With 3 bases removed from V and 0 bases from J, the gap between germline ends came to 10 bases. The germline V gene has CDR1 SGHNT and CDR2 YENEEA. CDR3 residues: CASSFGGLSTDTQYF. In nucleotides, the CDR3 is TGTGCCAGCAGCTTTGGCGGGCTCAGCACAGATACGCAGTATTTT.

The chain combines TRBV21-1 with TRBJ2-2; the DNA was not used to check the table's D call, TRBD2. TRBV21-1 is listed as a pseudogene. The CDR3 is 13 amino acids. CDR3 sequence reads: CASSARLAGELFF. The CDR3 DNA reads TGTGCCAGCAGCGCCCGGTTAGCCGGGGAGCTGTTTTTT.

This clone was picked up a small number of times. The chain has TRBV18 and TRBJ2-6, with 7 bases fitting TRBD1. This CDR3 is built from 18 residues. Germline V gene lookup returns CDR1 KGHSH and CDR2 LQKENI. V was clipped by 3 bases and J by 1 base; unmatched bases: 9. DNA for the CDR3: TGTGCCAGCTCACCTTCGGGACAGCTGATTTCTGGGGCCAACGTCCTGACTTTC. It encodes CASSPSGQLISGANVLTF.

V gene TRBV29-1 combines with J gene TRBJ1-2; maybe TRBD1 (5 bases). Trimming removed 6 bases from V and 3 bases from J, with 11 bases in between. The CDR3 totals 12 residues. Germline values: CDR1 SQVTM, CDR2 ANQGSEA. The CDR3 sequence: CSVSFRDYGYTF. Here the CDR3 DNA reads TGCAGCGTCAGTTTCAGGGACTATGGCTACACCTTC.

A few counts support this clone. The chain has TRBV9 and TRBJ1-4; D perhaps matches TRBD1 (5 bases). Trimming removed 4 bases from V and 5 bases from J, with 15 bases in between. The CDR3 sequence is 15 residues long. The germline V gene has CDR1 SGDLS and CDR2 YYNGEE. CDR3 region: CASSPHPRGNEKLFF. The CDR3 DNA reads as TGTGCCAGCAGCCCTCATCCCCGGGGGAATGAAAAACTGTTTTTT.

The V gene is TRBV19, the J gene TRBJ1-5; 7 bases are shared with TRBD1. The length of the CDR3 is 17 residues. The germline gives CDR1 LNHDA, CDR2 SQIVND (reference sequence). V was clipped by 5 bases and J by 0 bases; unmatched bases: 10. CDR3 loop: CASSVTGTAFSNQPQHF. The CDR3 DNA sequence: TGTGCCAGTAGTGTGACCGGGACAGCCTTTAGCAATCAGCCCCAGCATTTT.

The rearrangement joins TRBV29-1 to TRBJ2-5, with TRBD2 matching over 9 bases. TRBJ2-7 matches the DNA end more closely, so the J call is doubtful. CDR3 size: 14 residues. In germline, CDR1 is SQVTM, CDR2 ANQGSEA. The CDR3 bases are TGCAGCGTTGAAGGGCGGGAGGGATCCTACGAGCAGTACTTC. Translated, it gives CSVEGREGSYEQYF.

This rearrangement joins TRBV7-2 to TRBJ1-6; 8 bases line up with TRBD1. V was clipped by 2 bases and J by 8 bases; unmatched bases: 8. Germline V gene data show CDR1 as SGHTA and CDR2 as FQGNSA. The CDR3 contains 16 residues. CDR3 region: CASSLQGAGGDSPLHF. As DNA, the CDR3 is TGTGCCAGCAGCTTACAGGGGGCCGGTGGGGATTCACCCCTCCACTTT.

This chain connects TRBV5-1 to TRBJ1-4, with D possibly TRBD1 on 5 matching bases. The length of the CDR3 is 18 residues. Trimming took off 0 bases at V and 0 bases at J, with 15 bases between the two ends. From germline, CDR1 is SGHRS and CDR2 YFSETQ. CDR3 region: CASSLGAGSGATNEKLFF. The DNA for the CDR3 is TGCGCCAGCAGCTTGGGAGCAGGGTCGGGGGCAACTAATGAAAAACTGTTTTTT.